This TCR beta chain appears in the sequencing data of a study of shared clonotypes between healthy human individuals. It was across several immunoSEQ plates that each subset's genomic DNA was evenly split. Generated by immunoSEQ multiplex PCR, the TCRdb table keeps only in-frame clones and is missing some. The sample shows about 2 million clones, approximately 94% of them seen only once. The CDR3 length is 15 residues. In this sample, this clone turned up once. Other DNA sequences in the same sample also yield this CDR3. Terminally differentiated effector memory CD45RA+ cells were excluded from the naive CD8 cells, which were CD45RO-negative and positively selected for CCR7.

The TCR comes from a man between 18 and 29 years old in good health. The V and J genes are TRBV21-1 and TRBJ1-1; no check of the table's D call, TRBD1, against the DNA was made. TRBV21-1 is classified as a pseudogene. Sequencing was done on a sample of naive CD8+ T cells sorted from blood. The CDR3 region is CASSKRTGANTEAFF. For the CDR3, the DNA is TGTGCCAGCAGCAAAAGGACAGGGGCGAACACTGAAGCTTTCTTT.